The 15 T cell receptor beta chains below all came from one sample that was sequenced in a study of blood T cells in healthy people across ages. Alongside a J-beta primer mix, a sample-barcoded 5' primer served in a second PCR lasting roughly 6 to 12 cycles. One entry per CDR3 protein results from TCRdb running MiXCR on the 5' RACE reads. This sample carries 1.8 million or so distinct CDR3 sequences, around 42% of them seen once, and the ten largest clones take more than 20%. The sequencing sample was made of blood. These receptors all come from a human donor in good health.

The J gene is TRBJ2-4, the V gene TRBV15; D is undetermined. Near its end, the DNA agrees better with TRBJ2-7, so the J call may be wrong. Germline V lookup: CDR1 LNHNV, CDR2 YYDKDF (reference sequence). The CDR3 extends over 14 amino acids. The CDR3 protein is CATSSNSGPYEQYF. The CDR3 bases are TGTGCCACCAGCAGCAACTCTGGACCATACGAGCAGTACTTC.

This sequence joins TRBV7-9 and TRBJ2-3; 11 nucleotides agree with TRBD1. V lost 5 bases and J lost 0; bases outside the gene matches: 10. Germline V gene lookup returns CDR1 SEHNR and CDR2 FQNEAQ (reference sequence). This CDR3 spans 18 amino acids. CDR3 region: CASSPTPGQGDSTDTQYF. The DNA of the CDR3 is TGTGCCAGCAGCCCGACCCCGGGACAGGGGGATAGCACAGATACGCAGTATTTT.

This rearrangement joins TRBV7-2 to TRBJ2-7, with TRBD2 matching over 13 bases. Germline-derived CDR1 and CDR2 are SGHTA and FQGNSA. Germline trimming cut 0 bases from V and 8 bases from J; bases unmatched to any gene: 4. The CDR3 runs to 15 residues. CDR3 sequence (DNA): TGTGCCAGCAGCTTAGCACTAGCGGGGGGGCAAAAGCAGTACTTC. It yields the protein CASSLALAGGQKQYF. Variable domain in full (rest from reference TRBV7-2 and TRBJ2-7): GAGVSQSPSNKVTEKGKDVELRCDPISGHTALYWYRQSLGQGLEFLIYFQGNSAPDKSGLPSDRFSAERTGGSVSTLTIQRTQQEDSAVYLCASSLALAGGQKQYFGPGTRLTVT.

The chain uses TRBV4-3 and TRBJ2-6; D remains unclear. Germline V gene lookup returns CDR1 LGHNA and CDR2 YSLEER. There are 18 residues in the CDR3. V was trimmed by 0 bases and J by 0 bases, leaving 12 bases between them. Written as DNA, the CDR3 is TGCGCCAGCAGCCAAGATAGAGGTAGACCCTCTGGGGCCAACGTCCTGACTTTC. Translating gives CASSQDRGRPSGANVLTF.

CDR3 residues: CASSLGLRQVHEQYF. The CDR3 DNA reads as TGTGCCAGCAGCTTGGGGCTGAGGCAAGTCCACGAGCAGTACTTC. The chain combines TRBV7-2 with TRBJ2-7; a weak D match, TRBD1 (5 bases). Trimming took 3 bases from V and 5 from J, leaving 17 bases between them. Looked up from germline, CDR1 is SGHTA and CDR2 is FQGNSA. There are 15 residues in the CDR3.

V and J are TRBV24-1 and TRBJ2-2; 7 bases match TRBD1. Germline CDR1 and CDR2: KGHDR and SFDVKD. The CDR3 spans 15 residues. V trimming: 4 bases; J trimming: 6 bases; junction bases outside the gene matches: 7. As DNA, the CDR3 is TGTGCCACCAGTGACCACGGGACAGAAGCCGGGGAGCTGTTTTTT. Encoded protein: CATSDHGTEAGELFF.

In this sample, this clonotype turned up once. The chain couples TRBV24-1 to TRBJ1-2; tentatively, D is TRBD1 (5 bases). The CDR3 consists of 13 residues. Trimming removed 7 bases from V and 7 bases from J, with 15 bases in between. Germline CDR1 and CDR2: KGHDR and SFDVKD. The CDR3 bases are TGTGCCACCAGCGATCCCCACGGGACTGGCTACACCTTC. As protein: CATSDPHGTGYTF.

This clonotype was picked up a small number of times. The chain couples TRBV10-3 to TRBJ1-5; D not resolved. CDR3 length equals 13 residues. Per the germline V gene, CDR1 is ENHRY and CDR2 is SYGVKD. Trimming stripped 7 bases from V and 0 bases from J, with 7 bases between. The CDR3 here is CAITDNSNQPQHF. As DNA, the CDR3 is TGTGCCATCACCGACAATAGCAATCAGCCCCAGCATTTT.

This clonotype was recorded a few times. The chain has TRBV12-3 or TRBV12-4 and TRBJ1-1; D is unclear. This CDR3 region has 14 residues. V was trimmed by 3 bases and J by 1 base, leaving 9 bases between them. CDR3 protein: CASSFFGSNTEAFF. DNA for the CDR3: TGTGCCAGCAGTTTTTTCGGATCGAACACTGAAGCTTTCTTT.

The chain joins TRBV9 to TRBJ1-4; D gene ambiguous. The CDR3 has 12 residues. CDR1 and CDR2 from the germline V gene are SGDLS and YYNGEE. Trimming left V 0 bases short and J 16 bases short, with 13 bases between. CDR3 residues: CASSVGADTQFF. In DNA form, the CDR3 reads TGTGCCAGCAGCGTAGGGGCAGATACGCAGTTTTTT.

The chain is built from TRBV2 and TRBJ2-3; 8 nucleotides match TRBD1. The J segment lost 0 bases and the V segment lost 11 bases, leaving 13 bases of the junction unmatched. The CDR3 has 16 amino acids. Germline V lookup: CDR1 SNHLY, CDR2 FYNNEI. The CDR3 coding sequence is TGTGCCGGCCTGGGGACAGGTGGGGGTAGCACAGATACGCAGTATTTT. Amino acids: CAGLGTGGGSTDTQYF.

This chain links TRBV20-1 with TRBJ2-5, with 9 bases aligning to TRBD2. The J segment lost 2 bases and the V segment lost 4 bases, leaving 5 bases of the junction unmatched. This CDR3 is built from 14 residues. Germline V gives CDR1 DFQATT, CDR2 SNEGSKA (reference sequence). CDR3 nucleotide sequence: TGCAGTGCTAAAGCGGGGGGACCTCAAGAGACCCAGTACTTC. Translation: CSAKAGGPQETQYF.

The rearrangement uses TRBV5-1 and TRBJ2-6, with 7 bases fitting TRBD1. After removal of 2 bases from V and 4 bases from J, the junction contained 12 bases not matched to a gene. Germline V gives CDR1 SGHRS, CDR2 YFSETQ. The CDR3 loop spans 18 amino acids. The CDR3 DNA reads TGCGCCAGCAGCTTAAACACAGGGGCCGCTTCGGGGGCCAACGTCCTGACTTTC. Protein product: CASSLNTGAASGANVLTF.

The genes are TRBV5-1 and TRBJ1-2; D ambiguous. Germline values: CDR1 SGHRS, CDR2 YFSETQ. This CDR3 is built from 15 residues. V was clipped by 0 bases and J by 6 bases, with 15 bases between them. The CDR3 coding sequence is TGCGCCAGCAGCTTGGTCGTCGGAGGGCTGAATGGCTACACCTTC. Its translation is CASSLVVGGLNGYTF.

Only a few counts were recorded for this clonotype. This chain uses TRBV27 with TRBJ1-3, with D unresolved. CDR3 length: 13 amino acids. Deletions cut 6 bases from V and 4 bases from J, with 10 bases between. Looked up from germline, CDR1 is MNHEY and CDR2 is SMNVEV (reference sequence). CDR3: CASSRIGGNTIYF. The DNA of the CDR3 is TGTGCCAGCAGCCGAATTGGGGGAAACACCATATATTTT.